A single T cell receptor beta chain is shown here with its context. The length of the CDR3 is 16 residues. Original processing notes: Amplification of reference gene primers provided the estimated nucleated cell counts. Profiling relied on immunoSEQ multiplex PCR, and the TCRdb table lists in-frame clones only, not all of them. D and trimming were read from the DNA, whereas the V and J calls and clone size are those reported in that table. The sample gives about 270,000 clones, about four fifths of which show up once; about 3.2% is in the top ten. This entry comes from a study of blood T cell repertoires in COVID-19. In the study overall: The analysed material was cDNA or gDNA that came from T cells, B-cell-depleted T cells, or PBMCs.

The TCR comes from a woman in her sixties with active or convalescent COVID-19. The chain couples TRBV1 to TRBJ2-3; the table's D call, TRBD2, has no DNA check behind it. TRBV1 is an annotated pseudogene. The sample was peripheral blood. As DNA, the CDR3 is TGCACCAGCAGCAGAGTAGCGGGGGGGCGAGGCTTTACGCAGTATTTT. Amino acids: CTSSRVAGGRGFTQYF.